The 27 T cell receptor beta chains below were found in one sample sequenced in a study of blood T cells in healthy people across ages. It was with a sample-barcoded 5' primer and a J-beta primer mix that a second PCR of about 6 to 11 cycles was run. TCRdb called the 5' RACE reads again in MiXCR, with one record for every CDR3 protein. The sample shows over 1,500,000 distinct CDR3 sequences, about two fifths of them seen only once. Sequenced sample: blood. These receptors all come from a human donor in good health.

This rearrangement joins TRBV9 to TRBJ1-2, with 9 bases identical to TRBD1. The junction had 6 bases not matched to a gene; V was cut back by 3 bases and J by 3 bases. The CDR3 is made up of 15 amino acids. Germline V gives CDR1 SGDLS, CDR2 YYNGEE. CDR3 sequence: CASSAWDREDYGYTF. The DNA for the CDR3 is TGTGCCAGCAGCGCGTGGGACAGGGAGGACTATGGCTACACCTTC. Combining the CDR3 with reference TRBV9 and TRBJ1-2 gives the whole variable domain DSGVTQTPKHLITATGQRVTLRCSPRSGDLSVYWYQQSLDQGLQFLIQYYNGEERAKGNILERFSAQQFPDLHSELNLSSLELGDSALYFCASSAWDREDYGYTFGSGTRLTVV.

In its sample, this clonotype was seen many times. The chain uses TRBV20-1 and TRBJ1-5; D is perhaps TRBD1 (6 bases). V was trimmed by 5 bases and J by 6 bases, leaving 14 bases between them. The CDR3 contains 13 residues. The V gene's germline CDR1 is DFQATT and CDR2 SNEGSKA (reference sequence). CDR3 residues: CSARQVSGQPQHF. The CDR3 DNA follows: TGCAGTGCTCGACAGGTCTCGGGTCAGCCCCAGCATTTT.

This clonotype occurred many times. This chain joins TRBV5-1 and TRBJ1-2; D not certain. Germline V gives CDR1 SGHRS, CDR2 YFSETQ. The CDR3 contains 13 residues. The ends were cut back, 1 base at V and 5 bases at J, with 9 bases in the middle. CDR3 region: CASSLRLNYGYTF. DNA of the CDR3: TGCGCCAGCAGCTTGAGGCTGAATTATGGCTACACCTTC. The full variable domain, with the rest looked up from reference TRBV5-1 and TRBJ1-2, is KAGVTQTPRYLIKTRGQQVTLSCSPISGHRSVSWYQQTPGQGLQFLFEYFSETQRNKGNFPGRFSGRQFSNSRSEMNVSTLELGDSALYLCASSLRLNYGYTFGSGTRLTVV.

This clonotype was seen a few times. The chain recombines TRBV7-3 with TRBJ2-1; 12 bases align to TRBD2. The germline gives CDR1 SGHTA, CDR2 FQGTGA. The CDR3 length is 19 residues. V shed 2 bases, J shed 11 bases, and the junction held 19 bases outside the gene matches. For the CDR3, the DNA is TGTGCCAGCAGCTTACAGTCTAGCGGGGGGGCAGTGGGAGTAGATAAGCAGTTCTTC. Its protein product is CASSLQSSGGAVGVDKQFF.

In the case of this clonotype: One end of the junction does not line up with germline, which may come from a read error. The chain carries TRBV7-8 and TRBJ2-1; D is unresolved. Germline V CDR1 and CDR2: SGHVS, FQNEAQ. The CDR3 length is 15 residues. The DNA of the CDR3 is TGTGCCAGCAGCCCCCACTTTGCTTCCTACAATGAGCGGTTCTTC. Translating gives CASSPHFASYNERFF.

The V and J genes are TRBV20-1 and TRBJ2-5; D is perhaps TRBD1 (6 bases). The length of the CDR3 is 15 residues. Per the germline V gene, CDR1 is DFQATT and CDR2 is SNEGSKA (reference sequence). The ends were cut back, 5 bases at V and 5 bases at J, with 21 bases in the middle. The CDR3 region has the DNA TGCAGTGCTGGGGGTTCCCAGACAGGTAGCGAGACCCAGTACTTC. It codes for CSAGGSQTGSETQYF.

Only one count was recorded for this clonotype. This chain uses TRBV5-5 with TRBJ1-2; D is undetermined. The CDR3 consists of 17 residues. V dropped 0 bases and J dropped 3 bases, with 18 bases sitting between them. The germline gives CDR1 SGHKS, CDR2 YYEKEE (reference sequence). The DNA of the CDR3 is TGTGCCAGCAGCTTGGCGTCGTCCGGCGGACTCTACTATGGCTACACCTTC. Protein sequence: CASSLASSGGLYYGYTF.

The genes are TRBV5-1 and TRBJ1-1, with 9 bases fitting TRBD1. This CDR3 is 14 amino acids long. The V gene's germline CDR1 is SGHRS and CDR2 YFSETQ. Trimming took 0 bases from V and 7 from J; bases not matched to a gene: 4. The CDR3 DNA reads as TGCGCCAGCAGCTTGGGACAGGGGGAGGATGAAGCTTTCTTT. This gives the protein CASSLGQGEDEAFF.

The genes are TRBV20-1 and TRBJ1-4, with 10 bases aligning to TRBD1. The V segment lost 4 bases and the J segment 7 bases; nucleotides outside the gene matches: 12. In germline, CDR1 is DFQATT, CDR2 SNEGSKA (reference sequence). The length of the CDR3 is 16 residues. The CDR3 here is CSATILRTGGFEKLFF. In DNA form, the CDR3 reads TGCAGTGCTACAATACTAAGGACAGGGGGGTTTGAAAAACTGTTTTTT.

The table lists this clonotype with many counts. The V and J genes are TRBV20-1 and TRBJ2-5; D remains ambiguous. Trimming cost V 4 bases and J 2 bases, with 11 bases left between them. This CDR3 is built from 13 residues. CDR1 and CDR2 (germline): DFQATT, SNEGSKA (reference sequence). The CDR3 is CSAMPAKQETQYF. The CDR3 DNA reads TGCAGTGCTATGCCGGCCAAACAAGAGACCCAGTACTTC.

This clonotype has a count of ten or more. This chain joins TRBV7-2 and TRBJ2-5; D is uncertain. Trimming took 0 bases from V and 1 from J, leaving 3 bases between them. Germline CDR1 is SGHTA and CDR2 is FQGNSA. This CDR3 region has 13 residues. The CDR3 reads CASSLAFQETQYF. The CDR3 DNA is TGTGCCAGCAGCTTAGCGTTCCAAGAGACCCAGTACTTC.

CDR3 residues: CASGADRGLTDTQYF. The CDR3 nucleotides read TGTGCCAGCGGGGCCGACAGGGGGTTGACAGATACGCAGTATTTT. The chain uses TRBV7-9 and TRBJ2-3; 9 bases line up with TRBD1. V shed 8 bases and J 3 bases; nucleotides not matched to a gene: 9. CDR3 length: 15 amino acids. Germline loops: CDR1 SEHNR, CDR2 FQNEAQ (reference sequence).

The table lists this clonotype with many counts. The chain carries TRBV6-5 and TRBJ2-5; the D gene could be TRBD1 or TRBD2 (6 bases each). V was cut by 6 bases and J by 11 bases, with 22 bases left in between. The CDR3 sequence is 14 residues long. The germline CDR1 and CDR2 sequences are MNHEY and SVGAGI. DNA for the CDR3: TGTGCCAGCAGCCGCGGGACAAAGACTAGGGAGCAGTACTTC. Translated: CASSRGTKTREQYF.

A few counts support this clonotype. The chain carries TRBV11-1 and TRBJ2-4; perhaps TRBD1 as D (6 bases). This CDR3 is built from 16 residues. V lost 4 bases to trimming and J lost 0 bases, with 13 bases between them. Germline V gives CDR1 SGHAT, CDR2 FQDESV (reference sequence). For the CDR3, the DNA is TGTGCCAGCAGCTCCTGGGCAGGGGAAGCCAAAAACATTCAGTACTTC. Residues: CASSSWAGEAKNIQYF.

This clonotype showed up just once. V gene TRBV13 combines with J gene TRBJ2-7; possible D gene TRBD2, 5 bases. CDR3 length: 14 amino acids. Germline loops: CDR1 PRHDT, CDR2 FYEKMQ (reference sequence). V was shortened by 5 bases and J by 3 bases, with 14 bases between the two germline ends. The CDR3 sequence is CASSAKLEYYEQYF. CDR3 coding DNA: TGTGCCAGCAGCGCTAAACTAGAATACTACGAGCAGTACTTC. Using reference TRBV13 and TRBJ2-7 for the parts outside the CDR3, the full variable domain is AAGVIQSPRHLIKEKRETATLKCYPIPRHDTVYWYQQGPGQDPQFLISFYEKMQSDKGSIPDRFSAQQFSDYHSELNMSSLELGDSALYFCASSAKLEYYEQYFGPGTRLTVT.

The chain links TRBV6-2 or TRBV6-3 to TRBJ2-3; TRBD1 agrees at 10 bases. The CDR3 spans 15 residues. Unmatched junction bases numbered 5, after V lost 4 bases and J lost 4 bases. Per germline, CDR1 MNHEY and CDR2 SVGEGT. The CDR3 DNA is TGTGCCAGCAGTTCGGGACAGGGGTGGTCAGATACGCAGTATTTT. Translation: CASSSGQGWSDTQYF.

A few counts support this clonotype. The rearrangement joins TRBV27 to TRBJ2-7, with D perhaps being TRBD1 or TRBD2 (6 bases each). V shed 3 bases and J shed 4 bases, with 13 bases lying between them. The germline V gene encodes CDR1 MNHEY and CDR2 SMNVEV (reference sequence). The CDR3 sequence is 14 residues long. This chain's CDR3 is CASSFGGGIYEQYF. The CDR3 coding sequence is TGTGCCAGCAGTTTTGGAGGGGGGATTTACGAGCAGTACTTC.

This clonotype was observed a handful of times. The V call is TRBV28, the J call TRBJ2-3; 7 bases agree with TRBD2. The CDR3 totals 14 residues. Germline trimming cut 10 bases from V and 0 bases from J; bases unmatched to any gene: 7. CDR1 and CDR2 from the germline V gene are MDHEN and SYDVKM. CDR3 bases: TGTGCCATCTACCCGGGACTAAGCACAGATACGCAGTATTTT. Translating it yields CAIYPGLSTDTQYF. Filled out from reference TRBV28 and TRBJ2-3, the complete variable domain reads DVKVTQSSRYLVKRTGEKVFLECVQDMDHENMFWYRQDPGLGLRLIYFSYDVKMKEKGDIPEGYSVSREKKERFSLILESASTNQTSMYLCAIYPGLSTDTQYFGPGTRLTVL.

J is TRBJ2-3 and V is TRBV25-1; 7 bases match TRBD1. The V segment lost 8 bases and the J segment 0 bases; nucleotides outside the gene matches: 11. The CDR3 runs to 16 residues. CDR1 MGHDK and CDR2 SYGVNS come from the germline V gene. CDR3 in DNA: TGTGCCAGCCAGTCCCGACAGGGAAGTAGCACAGATACGCAGTATTTT. Translation: CASQSRQGSSTDTQYF.

There are a few counts of this clonotype. The chain combines TRBV7-2 with TRBJ1-2; possibly TRBD1 for D (6 bases). CDR3 length equals 15 residues. Looked up from germline, CDR1 is SGHTA and CDR2 is FQGNSA. Trimming left V 5 bases short and J 4 bases short, with 17 bases between. The CDR3 here is CASSQWSGDIYGYTF. The CDR3 coding sequence is TGTGCCAGCAGCCAGTGGTCAGGGGATATCTATGGCTACACCTTC.

The table lists this clonotype with a few counts. V and J are TRBV6-5 and TRBJ2-1; 7 bases map to TRBD2. Germline assignment: CDR1 MNHEY and CDR2 SVGAGI. This CDR3 is built from 14 residues. The junction had 8 bases not matched to a gene; V was cut back by 5 bases and J by 7 bases. The CDR3 bases are TGTGCCAGCAGTGCCAGCGGGGCCGGGAATGAGCAGTTCTTC. Protein product: CASSASGAGNEQFF.

This sequence joins TRBV12-3 or TRBV12-4 and TRBJ1-1; no clear D gene. The CDR3 is 13 residues long. Trimming took off 2 bases at V and 5 bases at J, with 9 bases between the two ends. The CDR3 DNA follows: TGTGCCAGCAGTTTATATGTAGGGACTGAAGCTTTCTTT. This translates into CASSLYVGTEAFF.

About this clonotype itself: Relative to the germline gene, one junction end is altered; a read error may explain this. The chain is built from TRBV30 and TRBJ2-3; 12 positions match TRBD2. The CDR3 covers 14 residues. CDR1 and CDR2 from the germline V gene are GTSNPN and SVGIG (reference sequence). This CDR3 reads CAWGLAGSTDAQYF. The CDR3 bases are TGTGCCTGGGGACTAGCGGGAAGCACAGATGCGCAGTATTTT.

The gene calls are TRBV4-3 and TRBJ2-7, with unresolved D. The CDR3 runs 14 residues. CDR1 is LGHNA, CDR2 YSLEER, per germline. V dropped 1 base and J dropped 1 base, with 8 bases sitting between them. CDR3 nucleotide sequence: TGCGCCAGCAGCCAAGGTCATCGGTCCTACGAGCAGTACTTC. It specifies CASSQGHRSYEQYF.

This sequence joins TRBV5-1 and TRBJ2-5; the D gene is possibly TRBD1 (6 bases). V was shortened by 0 bases and J by 11 bases, with 20 bases between the two germline ends. The CDR3 length is 15 residues. Germline CDR1 SGHRS, CDR2 YFSETQ. CDR3 in amino acids: CASSLGQGTYNEQYF. The DNA of the CDR3 is TGCGCCAGCAGCTTGGGGCAGGGGACCTACAATGAGCAGTACTTC.

The chain has TRBV20-1 and TRBJ1-2, with D possibly TRBD1 on 5 matching bases. V was cut by 6 bases and J by 4 bases, with 12 bases left in between. The CDR3 consists of 12 residues. Germline V gene sequence: CDR1 DFQATT, CDR2 SNEGSKA (reference sequence). The CDR3 DNA is TGCAGTGCCGACCCGGGGGGCTATGGCTACACCTTC. It specifies CSADPGGYGYTF.

The chain links TRBV10-2 to TRBJ2-1, with 11 nucleotides matching TRBD2. Per the germline V gene, CDR1 is WSHSY and CDR2 is SAAADI. Trimming cost V 8 bases and J 7 bases; bases outside gene matches: 4. The CDR3 loop spans 13 amino acids. CDR3: CASLAGGINEQFF. DNA for the CDR3: TGCGCCAGCCTAGCGGGGGGCATAAATGAGCAGTTCTTC.